This T cell receptor (beta chain) was identified in a study of cytomegalovirus exposure and HLA in healthy donors. Overall study: A prior analysis found about 110 million unique TCR beta sequences from 150 million to 200 million T cells. Study conclusions and caveats: TCR sequences were mostly rare, though some public TCRs occurred in many donors. High sensitivity and specificity were reportedly achieved when the classifier diagnosed cytomegalovirus status. As a later analysis showed, several of the most significant clusters appeared to be linked to common viral pathogens.

About this clone: Its antigen is still unknown.

With V trimmed by 10 bases and J by 4 bases, 9 bases remained unmatched. The CDR3 extends over 14 amino acids. In germline, CDR1 is MDHEN, CDR2 SYDVKM. Primers: 60 Vbeta forward and 13 Jbeta reverse. Method: immunoSEQ multiplex PCR; TCRdb's copy keeps in-frame clones and lacks some. The table lists approximately 88,000 clones, 60% to 75% of them singletons. Sequencing used PBMCs. The sequence was obtained from a man aged 55 to 70 in good health and CMV-seronegative. The V call is TRBV28, the J call TRBJ2-1; 8 bases align to TRBD1. CDR3 bases: TGTGCCACCGAGGACAGGGCGTTATACAATGAGCAGTTCTTC. Translating it yields CATEDRALYNEQFF.